The entry below describes one T cell receptor beta chain. The antigen is not known. The sample originates from a study of a mutant IDH1 vaccine in newly diagnosed glioma. Study-wide context: Those enrolled had earlier been treated with radiotherapy, temozolomide, or both, mostly both.

The germline V and J ends were trimmed by 0 bases and 7 bases, with 14 bases remaining between them. The CDR3 runs to 14 residues. Germline lookup yields CDR1 SGHRS and CDR2 YFSETQ. Time point specified: baseline, week 1 (first vaccination visit). Treatment meaning: pre-vaccination baseline after standard-of-care therapy. Study findings and constraints: No link was apparently found between pseudoprogression and changes in top peripheral T cell clonotypes.

Produced via immunoSEQ multiplex PCR; TCRdb's table is partial and in-frame only. The top ten hold approximately 1.8% of the sample, which has some 51,000 clones, more than 60% seen once. The sequencing used PBMCs, collected from a glioma patient treated with radiotherapy, temozolomide or both. The TCR sequence derives from a woman aged 40 to 50 with glioma. V and J are TRBV5-1 and TRBJ2-7, with D possibly being TRBD2 (7 bases). CDR3 loop: CASSLANGGREQYF. Here the CDR3 DNA reads TGCGCCAGCAGCTTGGCCAACGGGGGGCGTGAGCAGTACTTC.